A single sample gave rise to the 15 T cell receptor beta chains below, sequenced in a study of regulatory T cells in long-lasting Graves disease. Library construction for TCR beta used iRepertoire HTBI primers and Arm-PCR of CDR3 regions. From the multiplex PCR reads, TCRdb called clonotypes with MiXCR, one entry per CDR3 protein. The sample records over 450,000 distinct CDR3 sequences, around 13% being singletons. Time point described: newly diagnosed GD, antithyroid drugs for less than 3 months. PBMC-derived RNA was used for the TCR library. Separately, the same data were catalogued under a study of T cells in Graves' hyperthyroidism and ophthalmopathy.

The specimen comprised peripheral blood mononuclear cells (PBMCs), sampled at new diagnosis, from a patient treated with antithyroid drugs. These receptors all stem from a woman in her 30s with Graves disease.

The count of this clonotype is one. Just one base apart from a much larger clone, this may be a read error. The V call is TRBV4-1, the J call TRBJ1-1, with TRBD1 as a possible D gene (6 bases). The CDR3 covers 15 residues. Germline CDR1 is MGHRA and CDR2 is YSYEKL. This CDR3 reads CASSQGYQGNTEACF. The DNA of the CDR3 is TGCGCCAGCAGCCAAGGGTATCAGGGGAACACTGAAGCTTGCTTT.

This clonotype has just a few counts. The J gene is TRBJ2-2, the V gene TRBV27; 9 nucleotides match TRBD1. Germline CDR1 and CDR2: MNHEY and SMNVEV (reference sequence). The CDR3 runs 15 residues. V lost 7 bases to trimming and J lost 6 bases; unmatched junction nucleotides: 9. CDR3 sequence: CASKGQGIVPGELFF. The CDR3 DNA follows: TGTGCCAGCAAAGGACAGGGGATCGTTCCCGGGGAGCTGTTTTTT.

As for this clonotype: A much bigger clone sits one base away, suggesting this may be a read error. This chain uses TRBV6-6 with TRBJ1-5, with D perhaps TRBD1 (5 bases). Germline loops: CDR1 MNHNY, CDR2 SVGAGI (reference sequence). This CDR3 has 16 residues. CDR3: CASSYSTGSDNQPQRF. CDR3 in DNA: TGTGCCAGCAGTTACTCGACGGGGTCGGACAATCAGCCCCAGCGTTTT.

This clonotype was seen a handful of times. The chain uses TRBV4-2 and TRBJ2-5; 7 bases align to TRBD2. The length of the CDR3 is 13 residues. The J segment lost 4 bases and the V segment lost 4 bases, leaving 3 bases of the junction unmatched. CDR1 and CDR2 (germline): LGHNA, YNFKEQ. This chain's CDR3 is CASSLRERETQYF. The CDR3 DNA reads TGTGCCAGCAGCCTGCGGGAGAGAGAGACCCAGTACTTC.

This chain joins TRBV7-8 and TRBJ1-5; D is uncertain. V lost 0 bases and J 0 bases, leaving 12 bases between the germline ends. From germline, CDR1 is SGHVS and CDR2 FQNEAQ. This CDR3 comprises 17 residues. This chain's CDR3 is CASSLASLSYSNQPQHF. DNA of the CDR3: TGTGCCAGCAGCTTAGCTTCCCTAAGTTATAGCAATCAGCCCCAGCATTTT.

This clonotype was detected ten times or more. The V gene is TRBV3-1, the J gene TRBJ2-1, with D unresolved. The CDR3 contains 15 residues. The germline CDR1 and CDR2 sequences are LGHDT and YNNKEL (reference sequence). The V and J ends lost 3 bases and 0 bases respectively, with 9 bases between them. CDR3 sequence: CASSQQVSSYNEQFF. The CDR3 DNA follows: TGTGCCAGCAGCCAGCAAGTAAGCTCCTACAATGAGCAGTTCTTC.

This clonotype has a handful of counts. This chain joins TRBV19 and TRBJ1-2, with TRBD1 matching 10 bases. Unmatched junction bases numbered 7, after V lost 8 bases and J lost 7 bases. CDR1 LNHDA and CDR2 SQIVND come from the germline V gene (reference sequence). The CDR3 runs to 13 residues. CDR3 sequence reads: CASRDRGGGGYTF. The CDR3 nucleotides read TGTGCCAGTCGGGACAGGGGAGGTGGTGGCTACACCTTC.

This clonotype was observed at least ten times. The V and J genes are TRBV18 and TRBJ1-1; D perhaps matches TRBD1 (5 bases). From germline, CDR1 is KGHSH and CDR2 LQKENI. The CDR3 is 16 amino acids. V lost 1 base to trimming and J lost 5 bases, with 17 bases between them. The DNA for the CDR3 is TGTGCCAGCTCACCACAGGGACTAGGGCGGAGGACTGAAGCTTTCTTT. Residues: CASSPQGLGRRTEAFF.

The V gene is TRBV5-6, the J gene TRBJ1-6, with D unresolved. CDR3 size: 16 residues. V was shortened by 0 bases and J by 8 bases, with 15 bases between the two germline ends. Germline V gene data show CDR1 as SGHDT and CDR2 as YYEEEE. The CDR3 DNA reads as TGTGCCAGCAGCTTGGACCTACAGAGGGAATATTCACCCCTCCACTTT. Translating gives CASSLDLQREYSPLHF.

The J gene is TRBJ2-1, the V gene TRBV12-3 or TRBV12-4; no firm D call. The CDR3 runs to 11 residues. The V end was cut by 8 bases, the J end by 6 bases, with 8 bases between. The CDR3 here is CASSTFNEQFF. In nucleotides, the CDR3 is TGTGCCAGCTCCACCTTCAATGAGCAGTTCTTC.

This clonotype was observed many times. The J gene is TRBJ2-7, the V gene TRBV15, with a weak D call TRBD2 (5 bases). Germline CDR1 and CDR2: LNHNV and YYDKDF (reference sequence). V lost 0 bases, J lost 3 bases, and 12 bases lay in between. This CDR3 is 15 amino acids long. The CDR3 protein is CATSRERAKGYEQYF. In DNA form, the CDR3 reads TGTGCCACCAGCAGAGAGCGGGCCAAAGGCTACGAGCAGTACTTC.

This clonotype was observed at least ten times. The chain joins TRBV10-3 to TRBJ2-7, with D unresolved. CDR1 is ENHRY, CDR2 SYGVKD, per germline. The CDR3 has 14 amino acids. V dropped 0 bases and J dropped 1 base, with 7 bases sitting between them. The CDR3 reads CAISESTRSYEQYF. The CDR3 DNA reads TGTGCCATCAGTGAGTCGACGCGTTCCTACGAGCAGTACTTC.

This clonotype was observed many times. The chain is built from TRBV20-1 and TRBJ1-1; possible D gene TRBD1, 5 bases. Germline lookup yields CDR1 DFQATT and CDR2 SNEGSKA (reference sequence). This CDR3 contains 14 residues. Trimming stripped 1 base from V and 1 base from J, with 10 bases between. CDR3: CSARGRGTNTEAFF. Here the CDR3 DNA reads TGCAGTGCTAGAGGCCGCGGGACGAACACTGAAGCTTTCTTT.

This rearrangement joins TRBV6-1 to TRBJ1-3; 8 bases map to TRBD1. Germline-derived CDR1 and CDR2 are MNHNS and SASEGT. CDR3 length: 15 amino acids. The junction had 9 bases not matched to a gene; V was cut back by 5 bases and J by 6 bases. This CDR3 reads CASSPSGTGTNTIYF. Here the CDR3 DNA reads TGTGCCAGCAGTCCGTCCGGGACAGGAACAAACACCATATATTTT.

This clonotype was observed at least ten times. The J gene is TRBJ1-1, the V gene TRBV18; D is undetermined. This CDR3 comprises 12 residues. V lost 3 bases and J lost 7, with 9 bases in between. Germline CDR1 reads KGHSH; CDR2 reads LQKENI. CDR3 nucleotide sequence: TGTGCCAGCTCACCGAACGTATATGAAGCTTTCTTT. It translates to CASSPNVYEAFF.